These T cell receptor beta chains were read from a single sample in a study of CXCR3-negative and CXCR3-positive naive CD8 T cells. TCRdb re-called the 5' RACE reads; every CDR3 protein appears as one record, without DNA. The listing records around 95,000 distinct CDR3 sequences. Sequenced material: naive CXCR3+ CD8+ T cells from blood. The receptors shown here come from a human donor in good health. Some clones in this sample may be carry-over from other donors' samples. Each CDR3 is given with its conserved first and last residue. Each record gives: J gene, V gene, CDR3 protein.

j_gene: TRBJ2-3; v_gene: TRBV7-9; CDR3aa: CASSFRIGGGTSTDTQYF
j_gene: TRBJ2-7; v_gene: TRBV28; CDR3aa: CASSNILSYEQYF
j_gene: TRBJ2-1; v_gene: TRBV28; CDR3aa: CATGTGPYNEQFF
j_gene: TRBJ2-7; v_gene: TRBV28; CDR3aa: CASSQPRDRADYEQYF
j_gene: TRBJ2-7; v_gene: TRBV4-3; CDR3aa: CASSQGTSSYEQYF
j_gene: TRBJ2-7; v_gene: TRBV7-9; CDR3aa: CASSGQGGEQYF
j_gene: TRBJ2-2; v_gene: TRBV29-1; CDR3aa: CSVVPSNTGELFF
j_gene: TRBJ2-7; v_gene: TRBV13; CDR3aa: CASSLGGGDLYEQYF
j_gene: TRBJ2-3; v_gene: TRBV12-3/TRBV12-4; CDR3aa: CASSPLSRADTQYF
j_gene: TRBJ1-2; v_gene: TRBV5-1; CDR3aa: CASSLNTGTGPSPLDLGYTF
j_gene: TRBJ2-7; v_gene: TRBV10-1; CDR3aa: CASSDAQGYEQYF
j_gene: TRBJ2-1; v_gene: TRBV20-1; CDR3aa: CSARVAGAYNEQFF
j_gene: TRBJ2-1; v_gene: TRBV29-1; CDR3aa: CSVDGPSDIYNEQFF
j_gene: TRBJ2-2; v_gene: TRBV7-3; CDR3aa: CASSTGLAGGPVTGELFF
j_gene: TRBJ2-1; v_gene: TRBV7-9; CDR3aa: CASTGLASSYNEQFF
j_gene: TRBJ1-3; v_gene: TRBV6-2/TRBV6-3; CDR3aa: CASPPPKTGGSGNTIYF
j_gene: TRBJ2-3; v_gene: TRBV29-1; CDR3aa: CSVEGLRGPDTQYF
j_gene: TRBJ2-7; v_gene: TRBV28; CDR3aa: CASSLPDTSYEQYF
j_gene: TRBJ2-3; v_gene: TRBV5-1; CDR3aa: CASSLDPGSHTQYF
j_gene: TRBJ2-1; v_gene: TRBV2; CDR3aa: CASSGLAGEQFF
j_gene: TRBJ2-1; v_gene: TRBV20-1; CDR3aa: CSATGTSVNEQFF
j_gene: TRBJ2-7; v_gene: TRBV4-1; CDR3aa: CASSHPVGEGTDEQYF
j_gene: TRBJ1-2; v_gene: TRBV4-1; CDR3aa: CASSRDQGHYGYTF
j_gene: TRBJ2-1; v_gene: TRBV4-1; CDR3aa: CASSQTSDSYNEQFF
j_gene: TRBJ1-2; v_gene: TRBV29-1; CDR3aa: CSVGSDYTGGASTGYTF
j_gene: TRBJ2-3; v_gene: TRBV7-2; CDR3aa: CASRRGSTDTQYF
j_gene: TRBJ2-7; v_gene: TRBV15; CDR3aa: CATSSAGTGGYEQYF
j_gene: TRBJ2-5; v_gene: TRBV12-3/TRBV12-4; CDR3aa: CASSFPAAQETQYF
j_gene: TRBJ2-7; v_gene: TRBV12-3/TRBV12-4; CDR3aa: CASNPSGGEYEQYF
j_gene: TRBJ2-7; v_gene: TRBV7-2; CDR3aa: CASSLDRTSLYYEQYF
j_gene: TRBJ2-1; v_gene: TRBV7-9; CDR3aa: CASSAWTGYNEQFF
j_gene: TRBJ1-1; v_gene: TRBV12-3/TRBV12-4; CDR3aa: CASSLGTGDRMNTEAFF
j_gene: TRBJ1-1; v_gene: TRBV6-5; CDR3aa: CASSYSGVNTEAFF